These T cell receptor beta chains were read from a single sample in a study of breast tumors, draining lymph nodes, adjacent tissues. Each CDR3 protein gets one entry after TCRdb re-called the multiplex PCR reads with MiXCR. This table has approximately 210,000 distinct CDR3 sequences, about 34% appearing once. The sample taken for sequencing was axillary lymph node tissue. The receptors were gathered from a female donor with breast cancer. Some clones in this sample may be carry-over from other donors' samples. CDR3s include the opening cysteine and the closing phenylalanine or tryptophan. Each record gives: CDR3 length, clone size, J gene, D gene, V gene, CDR3 protein, CDR3 DNA. The D gene is left open where the match is weak. The size field is filled for only some rows; it gives once, few, many or a size class.

len: 16; abundance: many; j_gene: TRBJ2-7; d_gene: TRBD1; v_gene: TRBV6-1; CDR3aa: CASRAGGTGNRDEQYF; CDR3nt: TGTGCCAGCAGAGCAGGGGGGACAGGGAACCGTGACGAGCAGTACTTC
len: 16; abundance: many; j_gene: TRBJ1-6; d_gene: -; v_gene: TRBV7-9; CDR3aa: CASSLMRSSYNSPLHF; CDR3nt: TGTGCCAGCAGCTTGATGAGGAGCTCCTATAATTCACCCCTCCACTTT
len: 13; abundance: many; j_gene: TRBJ2-7; d_gene: -; v_gene: TRBV3-1; CDR3aa: CASSQTSFSEQYF; CDR3nt: TGTGCCAGCAGCCAAACTAGCTTTTCCGAGCAGTACTTC
len: 14; abundance: many; j_gene: TRBJ2-7; d_gene: -; v_gene: TRBV7-2; CDR3aa: CASSYPGGATGQYF; CDR3nt: TGTGCCAGCAGCTACCCTGGCGGGGCAACCGGGCAGTACTTC
len: 15; abundance: many; j_gene: TRBJ1-3; d_gene: -; v_gene: TRBV28; CDR3aa: CASSFSLSPGNTIYF; CDR3nt: TGTGCCAGCAGTTTTAGCCTCTCCCCTGGAAACACCATATATTTT
len: 11; abundance: many; j_gene: TRBJ1-1; d_gene: -; v_gene: TRBV12-3/TRBV12-4; CDR3aa: CASSLMKEAFF; CDR3nt: TGTGCCAGCAGTTTAATGAAGGAAGCTTTCTTT
len: 15; abundance: many; j_gene: TRBJ2-7; d_gene: TRBD1; v_gene: TRBV5-8; CDR3aa: CASSLGQGAIYEQYF; CDR3nt: TGTGCCAGCAGCTTGGGACAGGGGGCTATCTACGAGCAGTACTTC
len: 16; abundance: many; j_gene: TRBJ2-5; d_gene: TRBD2; v_gene: TRBV14; CDR3aa: CASSRGLAVYQETQYF; CDR3nt: TGTGCCAGCAGCCGAGGACTAGCGGTCTATCAAGAGACCCAGTACTTC
len: 15; abundance: many; j_gene: TRBJ1-5; d_gene: -; v_gene: TRBV2; CDR3aa: CASSGDKRSNQPQHF; CDR3nt: TGTGCCAGCAGTGGGGACAAGCGGAGCAATCAGCCCCAGCATTTT
len: 12; abundance: many; j_gene: TRBJ2-1; d_gene: TRBD2; v_gene: TRBV18; CDR3aa: CASSPRGGEQFF; CDR3nt: TGTGCCAGCTCACCACGGGGGGGTGAGCAGTTCTTC
len: 16; abundance: -; j_gene: TRBJ2-1; d_gene: -; v_gene: TRBV7-9; CDR3aa: CASSLGFGYTGNEQFF; CDR3nt: TGTGCCAGCAGCTTAGGATTTGGCTACACGGGCAATGAGCAGTTCTTC
len: 20; abundance: few; j_gene: TRBJ2-5; d_gene: -; v_gene: TRBV29-1; CDR3aa: CSGARDSEAFFGQAGLHLRF; CDR3nt: -
len: 15; abundance: many; j_gene: TRBJ2-3; d_gene: TRBD1; v_gene: TRBV19; CDR3aa: CASSDRATSTDTQYF; CDR3nt: TGTGCCAGTAGTGACAGGGCCACTAGCACAGATACGCAGTATTTT
len: 18; abundance: many; j_gene: TRBJ1-2; d_gene: -; v_gene: TRBV14; CDR3aa: CASSPLPFTGIPIHGYTF; CDR3nt: TGTGCCAGCAGCCCACTCCCATTTACAGGCATCCCCATACATGGCTACACCTTC
len: 13; abundance: few; j_gene: TRBJ1-1; d_gene: -; v_gene: TRBV7-9; CDR3aa: CASGVDGNTEAFF; CDR3nt: TGTGCCAGCGGCGTGGACGGTAACACTGAAGCTTTCTTT
len: 14; abundance: many; j_gene: TRBJ2-1; d_gene: TRBD2; v_gene: TRBV11-3; CDR3aa: CASTGTSGYNEQFF; CDR3nt: TGTGCCAGCACCGGGACTAGCGGGTACAATGAGCAGTTCTTC
len: 21; abundance: -; j_gene: TRBJ2-7; d_gene: -; v_gene: TRBV11-2; CDR3aa: CASSFYICSAPAGTSGREQYF; CDR3nt: -
len: 15; abundance: many; j_gene: TRBJ2-7; d_gene: -; v_gene: TRBV13; CDR3aa: CASSPPLEGTYEQYF; CDR3nt: TGTGCCAGCAGCCCCCCCCTGGAGGGAACCTACGAGCAGTACTTC
len: 14; abundance: many; j_gene: TRBJ2-4; d_gene: -; v_gene: TRBV20-1; CDR3aa: CSATDAASQNIQYF; CDR3nt: TGCAGTGCTACGGACGCTGCTTCCCAAAACATTCAGTACTTC
len: 15; abundance: many; j_gene: TRBJ2-7; d_gene: -; v_gene: TRBV5-6; CDR3aa: CASSMRQGLSYEQYF; CDR3nt: TGTGCCAGCAGCATGAGACAGGGACTCTCCTACGAGCAGTACTTC
len: 15; abundance: few; j_gene: TRBJ2-1; d_gene: -; v_gene: TRBV27; CDR3aa: CASSPPAGTYNEQFF; CDR3nt: TGTGCCAGCAGCCCCCCGGCGGGAACCTACAATGAGCAGTTCTTC
len: 14; abundance: -; j_gene: TRBJ2-3; d_gene: -; v_gene: TRBV20-1; CDR3aa: CSARRGTSTDTQYF; CDR3nt: TGCAGTGCCCGGAGGGGAACTAGCACAGATACGCAGTATTTT
len: 15; abundance: -; j_gene: TRBJ1-5; d_gene: -; v_gene: TRBV20-1; CDR3aa: CSARVKAGARETQHF; CDR3nt: TGCAGTGCTAGAGTAAAGGCGGGAGCTCGAGAGACCCAGCATTTT
len: 17; abundance: -; j_gene: TRBJ2-3; d_gene: TRBD1; v_gene: TRBV5-1; CDR3aa: CASSWDGQGRQTDTQYF; CDR3nt: TGCGCCAGCAGCTGGGACGGACAGGGCCGTCAAACAGATACGCAGTATTTT
len: 16; abundance: many; j_gene: TRBJ1-5; d_gene: -; v_gene: TRBV4-1; CDR3aa: CASSQEWGRSNQPQHF; CDR3nt: TGCGCCAGCAGCCAAGAGTGGGGACGGAGCAATCAGCCCCAGCATTTT
len: 13; abundance: many; j_gene: TRBJ2-3; d_gene: -; v_gene: TRBV7-9; CDR3aa: CASRGRNTDTQYF; CDR3nt: TGTGCCAGCAGGGGACGGAACACAGATACGCAGTATTTT
len: 14; abundance: many; j_gene: TRBJ2-1; d_gene: -; v_gene: TRBV11-3; CDR3aa: CASSLSVGGNEQFF; CDR3nt: TGTGCCAGCAGCTTGTCGGTGGGGGGTAATGAGCAGTTCTTC
len: 14; abundance: many; j_gene: TRBJ2-3; d_gene: -; v_gene: TRBV5-1; CDR3aa: CASSLDPTTDTQYF; CDR3nt: TGCGCCAGCAGCTTGGACCCAACTACAGATACGCAGTATTTT
len: 19; abundance: few; j_gene: TRBJ1-2; d_gene: TRBD1; v_gene: TRBV7-9; CDR3aa: CASSPPRQGGELSDYGYTF; CDR3nt: TGTGCCAGCAGCCCCCCCCGCCAAGGGGGCGAACTCTCAGACTATGGCTACACCTTC
len: 14; abundance: many; j_gene: TRBJ1-3; d_gene: -; v_gene: TRBV28; CDR3aa: CASSFGRAGNTIYF; CDR3nt: TGTGCCAGCAGTTTTGGGAGGGCTGGAAACACCATATATTTT
len: 15; abundance: many; j_gene: TRBJ2-5; d_gene: -; v_gene: TRBV4-3; CDR3aa: CASSRGLGYQETQYF; CDR3nt: TGCGCCAGCAGCCGGGGACTTGGGTACCAAGAGACCCAGTACTTC
len: 12; abundance: -; j_gene: TRBJ1-2; d_gene: -; v_gene: TRBV20-1; CDR3aa: CSAARDPDGSTF; CDR3nt: TGCAGTGCTGCCCGGGATCCGGACGGCTCCACCTTC
len: 13; abundance: many; j_gene: TRBJ2-7; d_gene: -; v_gene: TRBV7-9; CDR3aa: CASSYGGFDEQYF; CDR3nt: TGTGCCAGCAGCTATGGGGGGTTCGACGAGCAGTACTTC
len: 14; abundance: many; j_gene: TRBJ2-5; d_gene: -; v_gene: TRBV24-1; CDR3aa: CATSDFRGVETQYF; CDR3nt: TGTGCCACCAGTGATTTTAGAGGGGTAGAGACCCAGTACTTC
len: 15; abundance: -; j_gene: TRBJ1-1; d_gene: -; v_gene: TRBV20-1; CDR3aa: CNAETGSGARTEAFF; CDR3nt: TGCAATGCCGAGACCGGGAGCGGGGCTAGAACTGAAGCTTTCTTT
len: 17; abundance: -; j_gene: TRBJ1-1; d_gene: -; v_gene: TRBV12-3/TRBV12-4; CDR3aa: CASSFRLAGKLGTEAFF; CDR3nt: TGTGCCAGCAGTTTTCGTCTGGCAGGGAAGTTGGGCACTGAAGCTTTCTTT
len: 12; abundance: many; j_gene: TRBJ2-1; d_gene: TRBD2; v_gene: TRBV7-9; CDR3aa: CASSLGGDEQFF; CDR3nt: TGTGCCAGCAGCTTGGGGGGGGATGAGCAGTTCTTC
len: 13; abundance: many; j_gene: TRBJ2-7; d_gene: -; v_gene: TRBV28; CDR3aa: CATVGWPYYEQYF; CDR3nt: TGTGCCACGGTGGGTTGGCCTTACTACGAGCAGTACTTC
len: 12; abundance: many; j_gene: TRBJ2-7; d_gene: -; v_gene: TRBV2; CDR3aa: CASSDQTYEQYF; CDR3nt: TGTGCCAGCAGTGACCAAACCTACGAGCAGTACTTC
len: 17; abundance: once; j_gene: TRBJ1-4; d_gene: -; v_gene: TRBV30; CDR3aa: CAWRGAGRSKASEKLFF; CDR3nt: TGTGCCTGGAGAGGAGCGGGCCGCTCCAAGGCGAGTGAAAAACTGTTTTTT
len: 15; abundance: -; j_gene: TRBJ1-5; d_gene: TRBD1; v_gene: TRBV19; CDR3aa: CASSMSGQGSQPQHF; CDR3nt: TGTGCCAGTAGTATGTCGGGACAGGGCTCTCAGCCCCAGCATTTT
len: 15; abundance: many; j_gene: TRBJ2-1; d_gene: -; v_gene: TRBV19; CDR3aa: CASSMGKSSYNEQFF; CDR3nt: TGTGCCAGTAGTATGGGCAAAAGCTCCTACAATGAGCAGTTCTTC
len: 15; abundance: many; j_gene: TRBJ2-1; d_gene: TRBD2; v_gene: TRBV20-1; CDR3aa: CSANPALAGVLEQFF; CDR3nt: TGCAGTGCAAACCCGGCACTAGCGGGAGTCCTTGAGCAGTTCTTC
len: 15; abundance: many; j_gene: TRBJ2-1; d_gene: TRBD1; v_gene: TRBV29-1; CDR3aa: CSVEAPGHRTGEQFF; CDR3nt: TGCAGCGTTGAAGCGCCCGGACATAGGACAGGGGAGCAGTTCTTC
len: 12; abundance: -; j_gene: TRBJ2-1; d_gene: -; v_gene: TRBV20-1; CDR3aa: CSAREGGARELF; CDR3nt: TGCAGTGCTAGAGAGGGCGGGGCTCGGGAACTCTTC